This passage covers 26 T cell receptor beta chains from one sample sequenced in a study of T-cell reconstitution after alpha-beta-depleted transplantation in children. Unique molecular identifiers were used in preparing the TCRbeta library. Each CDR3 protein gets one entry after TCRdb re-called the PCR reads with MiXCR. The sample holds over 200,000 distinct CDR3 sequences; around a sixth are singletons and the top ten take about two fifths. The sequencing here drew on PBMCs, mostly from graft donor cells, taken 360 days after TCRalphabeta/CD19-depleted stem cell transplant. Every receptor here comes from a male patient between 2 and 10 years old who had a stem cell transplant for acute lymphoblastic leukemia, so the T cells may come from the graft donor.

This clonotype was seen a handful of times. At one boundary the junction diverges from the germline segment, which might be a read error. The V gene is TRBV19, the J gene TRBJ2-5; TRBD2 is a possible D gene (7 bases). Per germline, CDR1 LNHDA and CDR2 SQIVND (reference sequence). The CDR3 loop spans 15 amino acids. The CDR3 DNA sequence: TGTGCCAGTAGTAGGACAGACGGTCGGGGGGAGAACCAGTACTTC. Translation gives CASSRTDGRGENQYF.

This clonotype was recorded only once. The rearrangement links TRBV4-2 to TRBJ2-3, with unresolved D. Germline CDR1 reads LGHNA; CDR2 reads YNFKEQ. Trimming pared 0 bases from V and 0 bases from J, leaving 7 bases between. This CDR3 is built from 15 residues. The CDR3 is CASSQDGQSTDTQYF. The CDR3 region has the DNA TGTGCCAGCAGCCAAGATGGCCAGAGCACAGATACGCAGTATTTT.

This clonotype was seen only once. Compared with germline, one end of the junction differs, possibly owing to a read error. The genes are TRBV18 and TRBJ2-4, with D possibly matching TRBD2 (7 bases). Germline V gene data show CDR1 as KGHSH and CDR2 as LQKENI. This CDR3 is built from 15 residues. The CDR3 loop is CGSSPRGGAKNIQYF. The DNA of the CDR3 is TGTGGCAGCTCACCCAGGGGAGGGGCCAAAAACATTCAGTACTTC.

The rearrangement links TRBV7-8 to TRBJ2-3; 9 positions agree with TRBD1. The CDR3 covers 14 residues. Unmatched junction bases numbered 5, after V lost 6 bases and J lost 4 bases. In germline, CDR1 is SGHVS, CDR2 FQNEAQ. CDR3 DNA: TGTGCCAGCAGGTATACAGGGGGCGCAGATACGCAGTATTTT. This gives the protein CASRYTGGADTQYF.

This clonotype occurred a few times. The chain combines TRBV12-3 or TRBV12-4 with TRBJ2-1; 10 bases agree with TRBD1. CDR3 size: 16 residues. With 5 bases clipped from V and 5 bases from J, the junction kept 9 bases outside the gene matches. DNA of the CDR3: TGTGCCAGCAGTCCACACGGGACAGGGGATAACAATGAGCAGTTCTTC. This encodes CASSPHGTGDNNEQFF.

CDR3 bases: TGTGCCAGCAGCGTAGGGACAGGGGGCTTTGACACTGAAGCTTTCTTT. Translating it yields CASSVGTGGFDTEAFF. This chain joins TRBV9 and TRBJ1-1; 11 bases agree with TRBD1. This CDR3 is built from 16 residues. Per the germline V gene, CDR1 is SGDLS and CDR2 is YYNGEE. V lost 0 bases, J lost 3 bases, and 4 bases stayed unmatched. Full variable domain (missing parts from reference TRBV9 and TRBJ1-1): DSGVTQTPKHLITATGQRVTLRCSPRSGDLSVYWYQQSLDQGLQFLIQYYNGEERAKGNILERFSAQQFPDLHSELNLSSLELGDSALYFCASSVGTGGFDTEAFFGQGTRLTVV.

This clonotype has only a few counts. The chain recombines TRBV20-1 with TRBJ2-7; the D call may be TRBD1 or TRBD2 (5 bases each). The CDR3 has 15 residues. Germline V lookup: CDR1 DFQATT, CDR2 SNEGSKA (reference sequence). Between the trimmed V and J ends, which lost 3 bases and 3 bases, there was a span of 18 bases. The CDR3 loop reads CSASVPGPILYEQYF. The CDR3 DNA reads TGCAGTGCTAGCGTCCCGGGACCCATCCTCTACGAGCAGTACTTC.

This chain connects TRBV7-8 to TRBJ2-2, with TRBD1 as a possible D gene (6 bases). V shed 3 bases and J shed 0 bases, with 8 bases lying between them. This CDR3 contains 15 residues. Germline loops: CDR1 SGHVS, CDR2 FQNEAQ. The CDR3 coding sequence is TGTGCCAGCAGCTTCAGGACAGCGAACACCGGGGAGCTGTTTTTT. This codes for CASSFRTANTGELFF. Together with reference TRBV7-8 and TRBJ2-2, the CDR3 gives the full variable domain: GAGVSQSPRYKVAKRGQDVALRCDPISGHVSLFWYQQALGQGPEFLTYFQNEAQLDKSGLPSDRFFAERPEGSVSTLKIQRTQQEDSAVYLCASSFRTANTGELFFGEGSRLTVL.

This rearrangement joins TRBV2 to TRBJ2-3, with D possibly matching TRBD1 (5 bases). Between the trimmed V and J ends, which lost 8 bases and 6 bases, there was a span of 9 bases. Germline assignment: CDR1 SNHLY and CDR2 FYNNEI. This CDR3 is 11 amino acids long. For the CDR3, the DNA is TGTGCCAGCTCAGGGCCGGATACGCAGTATTTT. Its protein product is CASSGPDTQYF.

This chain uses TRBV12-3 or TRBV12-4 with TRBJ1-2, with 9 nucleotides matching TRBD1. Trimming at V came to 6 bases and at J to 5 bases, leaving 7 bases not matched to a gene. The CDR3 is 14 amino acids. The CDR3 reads CASRLGTGQYGYTF. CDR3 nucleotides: TGTGCCAGCAGACTAGGGACAGGGCAATATGGCTACACCTTC.

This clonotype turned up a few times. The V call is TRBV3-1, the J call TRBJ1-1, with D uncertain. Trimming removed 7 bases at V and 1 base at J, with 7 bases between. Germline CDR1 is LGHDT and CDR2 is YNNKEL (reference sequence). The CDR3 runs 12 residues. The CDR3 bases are TGTGCCAGCAATACCGGGAACACTGAAGCTTTCTTT. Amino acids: CASNTGNTEAFF.

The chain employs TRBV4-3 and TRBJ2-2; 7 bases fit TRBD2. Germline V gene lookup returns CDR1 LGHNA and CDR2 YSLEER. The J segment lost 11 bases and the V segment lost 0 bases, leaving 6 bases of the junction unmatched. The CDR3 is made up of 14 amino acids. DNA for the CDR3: TGCGCCAGCAGCCAAGAAGGGAGGGGCTCCGAGCTGTTTTTT. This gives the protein CASSQEGRGSELFF.

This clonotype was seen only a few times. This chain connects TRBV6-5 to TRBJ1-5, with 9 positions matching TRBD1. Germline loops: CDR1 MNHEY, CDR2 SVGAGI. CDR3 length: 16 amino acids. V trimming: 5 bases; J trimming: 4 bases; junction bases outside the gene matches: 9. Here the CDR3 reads CASSPPGTGFNQPQHF. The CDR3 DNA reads TGTGCCAGCAGTCCGCCCGGGACAGGGTTTAATCAGCCCCAGCATTTT.

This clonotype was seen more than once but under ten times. CDR3 amino acids: CASSLDADLRQGAFF. The CDR3 coding sequence is TGTGCCAGCAGTTTAGATGCTGATTTGAGACAGGGGGCTTTCTTT. The chain is built from TRBV12-3 or TRBV12-4 and TRBJ1-1; 8 bases are a match to TRBD1. J gave up 11 bases and V 1 base, and 12 bases lay outside the gene matches. This CDR3 is built from 15 residues.

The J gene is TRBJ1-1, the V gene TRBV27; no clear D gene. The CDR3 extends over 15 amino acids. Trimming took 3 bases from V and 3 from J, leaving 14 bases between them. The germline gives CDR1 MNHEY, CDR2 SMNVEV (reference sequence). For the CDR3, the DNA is TGTGCCAGCAGTTTGGAGGGTTTGAGGTACACTGAAGCTTTCTTT. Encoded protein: CASSLEGLRYTEAFF.

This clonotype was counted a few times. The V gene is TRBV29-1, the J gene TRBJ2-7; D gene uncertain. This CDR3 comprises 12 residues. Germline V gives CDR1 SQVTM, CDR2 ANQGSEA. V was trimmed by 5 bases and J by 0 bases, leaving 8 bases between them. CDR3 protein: CSVLDNSYEQYF. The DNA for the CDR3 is TGCAGCGTTTTGGATAACTCCTACGAGCAGTACTTC.

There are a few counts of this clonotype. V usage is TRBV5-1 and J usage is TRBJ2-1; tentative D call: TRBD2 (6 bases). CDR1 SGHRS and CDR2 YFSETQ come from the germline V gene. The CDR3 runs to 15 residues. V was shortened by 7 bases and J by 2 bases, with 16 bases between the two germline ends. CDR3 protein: CASQTGTQAYNEQFF. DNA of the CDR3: TGCGCCAGCCAAACCGGGACTCAAGCCTACAATGAGCAGTTCTTC.

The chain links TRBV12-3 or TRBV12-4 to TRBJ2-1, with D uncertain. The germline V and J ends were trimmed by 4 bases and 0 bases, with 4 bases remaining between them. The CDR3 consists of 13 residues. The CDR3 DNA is TGTGCCAGCAGTTCCCGCTCCTACAATGAGCAGTTCTTC. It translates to CASSSRSYNEQFF.

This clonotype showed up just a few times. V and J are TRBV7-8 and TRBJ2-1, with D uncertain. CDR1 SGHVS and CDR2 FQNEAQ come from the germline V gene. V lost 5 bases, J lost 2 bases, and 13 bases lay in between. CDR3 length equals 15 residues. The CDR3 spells CASSPDLSPYNEQFF. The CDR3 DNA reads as TGTGCCAGCAGCCCTGACCTTTCCCCCTACAATGAGCAGTTCTTC.

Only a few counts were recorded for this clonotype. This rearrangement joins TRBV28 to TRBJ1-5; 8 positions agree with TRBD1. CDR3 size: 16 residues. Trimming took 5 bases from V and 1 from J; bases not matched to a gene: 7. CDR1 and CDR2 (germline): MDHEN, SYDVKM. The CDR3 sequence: CASSATGGRSNQPQHF. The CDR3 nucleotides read TGTGCCAGCAGTGCAACAGGGGGTAGAAGCAATCAGCCCCAGCATTTT.

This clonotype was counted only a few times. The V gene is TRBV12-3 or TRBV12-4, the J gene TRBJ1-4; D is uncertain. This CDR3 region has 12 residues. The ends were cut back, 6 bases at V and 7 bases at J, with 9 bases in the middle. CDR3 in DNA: TGTGCCAGCAGCCCCGGGAGTGAAAAACTGTTTTTT. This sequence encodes CASSPGSEKLFF.

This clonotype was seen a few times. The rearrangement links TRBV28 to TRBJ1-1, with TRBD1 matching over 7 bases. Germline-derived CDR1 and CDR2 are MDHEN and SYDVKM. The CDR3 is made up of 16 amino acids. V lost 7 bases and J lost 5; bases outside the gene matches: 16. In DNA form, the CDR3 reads TGTGCCAGCAAACGGGGAGGGGGCGCTGGACGAACTGAAGCTTTCTTT. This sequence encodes CASKRGGGAGRTEAFF.

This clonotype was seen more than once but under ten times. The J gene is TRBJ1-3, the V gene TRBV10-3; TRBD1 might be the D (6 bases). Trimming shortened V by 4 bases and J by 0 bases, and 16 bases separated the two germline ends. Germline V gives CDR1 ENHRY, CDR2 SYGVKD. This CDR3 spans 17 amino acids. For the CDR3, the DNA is TGTGCCATCAGTGCAATCCCAGGGGTTTTCTCTGGAAACACCATATATTTT. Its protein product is CAISAIPGVFSGNTIYF.

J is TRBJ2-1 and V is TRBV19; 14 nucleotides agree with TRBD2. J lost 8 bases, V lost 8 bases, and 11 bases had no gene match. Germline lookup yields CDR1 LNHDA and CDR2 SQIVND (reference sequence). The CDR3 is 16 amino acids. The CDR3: CASSQPGTSGGDEQFF. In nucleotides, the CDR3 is TGTGCCAGTTCCCAACCAGGGACTAGCGGGGGAGATGAGCAGTTCTTC.

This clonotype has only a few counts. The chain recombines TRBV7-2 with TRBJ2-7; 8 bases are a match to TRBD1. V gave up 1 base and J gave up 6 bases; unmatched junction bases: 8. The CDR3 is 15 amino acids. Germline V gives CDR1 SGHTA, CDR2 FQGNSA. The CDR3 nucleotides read TGTGCCAGCAGCTTAGGGTCGACAGGGGTTTTCGAGCAGTACTTC. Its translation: CASSLGSTGVFEQYF.

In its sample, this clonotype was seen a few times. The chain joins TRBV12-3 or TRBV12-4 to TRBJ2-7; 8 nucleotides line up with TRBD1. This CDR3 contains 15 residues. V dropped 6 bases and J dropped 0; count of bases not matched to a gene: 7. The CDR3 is CASSLTGAGSYEQYF. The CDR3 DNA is TGTGCCAGCAGCCTGACAGGGGCGGGCTCCTACGAGCAGTACTTC.